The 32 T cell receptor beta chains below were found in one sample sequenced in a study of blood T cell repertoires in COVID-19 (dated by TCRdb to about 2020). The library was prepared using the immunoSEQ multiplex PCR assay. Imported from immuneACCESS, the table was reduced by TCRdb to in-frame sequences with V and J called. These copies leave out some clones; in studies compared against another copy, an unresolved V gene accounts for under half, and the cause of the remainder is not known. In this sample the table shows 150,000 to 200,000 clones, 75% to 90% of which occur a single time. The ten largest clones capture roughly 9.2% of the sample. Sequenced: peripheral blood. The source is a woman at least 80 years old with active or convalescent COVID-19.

CDR3 bases: TGTGCCACCCTGGACAGGGACAACACAGATACGCAGTATTTT. As protein: CATLDRDNTDTQYF. This chain joins TRBV10-3 and TRBJ2-3, with 8 bases matching TRBD1. CDR3 length: 14 residues. V shed 10 bases and J 2 bases; nucleotides not matched to a gene: 8. CDR1 is ENHRY, CDR2 SYGVKD, per germline.

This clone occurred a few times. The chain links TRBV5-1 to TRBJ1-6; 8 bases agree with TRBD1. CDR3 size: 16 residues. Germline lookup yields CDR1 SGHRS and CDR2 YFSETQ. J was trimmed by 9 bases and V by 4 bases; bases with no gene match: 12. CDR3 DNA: TGCGCCAGCAGCAGAGATCAGGGGGCGCAAGGTTCACCCCTCCACTTT. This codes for CASSRDQGAQGSPLHF.

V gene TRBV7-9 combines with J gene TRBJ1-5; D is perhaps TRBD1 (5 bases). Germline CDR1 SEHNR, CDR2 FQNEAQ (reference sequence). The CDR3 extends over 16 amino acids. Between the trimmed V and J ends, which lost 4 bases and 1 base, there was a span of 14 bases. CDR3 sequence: CASSSNQGLSNQPQHF. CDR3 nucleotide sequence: TGTGCCAGCAGCTCCAATCAGGGACTGAGCAATCAGCCCCAGCATTTT.

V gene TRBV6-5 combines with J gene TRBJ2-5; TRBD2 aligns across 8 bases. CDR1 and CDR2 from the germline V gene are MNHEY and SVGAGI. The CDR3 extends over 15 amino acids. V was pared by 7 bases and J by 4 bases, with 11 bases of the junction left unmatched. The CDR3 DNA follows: TGTGCCAGCACCTCCGGGGGGGGCCCCCGAGAGACCCAGTACTTC. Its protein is CASTSGGGPRETQYF.

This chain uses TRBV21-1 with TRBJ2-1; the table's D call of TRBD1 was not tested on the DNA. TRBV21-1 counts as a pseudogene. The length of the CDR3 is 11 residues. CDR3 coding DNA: TGTGCCAGCAGCAAGACAGGGGGTAGGTTCTTC. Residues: CASSKTGGRFF.

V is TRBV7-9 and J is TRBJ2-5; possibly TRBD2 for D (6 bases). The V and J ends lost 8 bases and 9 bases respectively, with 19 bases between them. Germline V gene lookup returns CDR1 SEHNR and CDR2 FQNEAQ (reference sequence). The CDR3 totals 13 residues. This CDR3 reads CASSGAGMGSQYF. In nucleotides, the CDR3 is TGTGCCAGCTCCGGGGCGGGGATGGGGTCCCAGTACTTC. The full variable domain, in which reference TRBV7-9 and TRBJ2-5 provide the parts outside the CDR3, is DTGVSQNPRHKITKRGQNVTFRCDPISEHNRLYWYRQTLGQGPEFLTYFQNEAQLEKSRLLSDRFSAERPKGSFSTLEIQRTEQGDSAMYLCASSGAGMGSQYFGPGTRLLVL.

The CDR3, as DNA: TGTGCCAGCAGTCGGAATACAGGGGGCTTCTATAATTCACCCCTCCACTTT. Translating gives CASSRNTGGFYNSPLHF. The gene calls are TRBV6-2 or TRBV6-3 and TRBJ1-6; the match to TRBD1 covers 9 bases. The J segment lost 3 bases and the V segment lost 5 bases, leaving 8 bases of the junction unmatched. This CDR3 is 17 amino acids long. The germline CDR1 and CDR2 sequences are MNHEY and SVGEGT.

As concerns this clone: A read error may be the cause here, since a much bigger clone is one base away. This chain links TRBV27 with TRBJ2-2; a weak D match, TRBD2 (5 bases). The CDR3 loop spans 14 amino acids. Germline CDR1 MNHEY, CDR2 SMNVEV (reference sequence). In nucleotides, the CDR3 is TGTGCCAGCAGCCCTCGGAGGAACGCCGGGGAGCTGTTTTTT. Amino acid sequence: CASSPRRNAGELFF.

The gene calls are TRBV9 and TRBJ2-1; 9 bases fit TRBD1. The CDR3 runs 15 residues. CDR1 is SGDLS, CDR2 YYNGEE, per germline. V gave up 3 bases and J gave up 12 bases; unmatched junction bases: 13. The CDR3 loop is CASSGRDRDYWVQFF. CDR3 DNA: TGTGCCAGCAGCGGCCGGGACAGGGACTATTGGGTGCAGTTCTTC.

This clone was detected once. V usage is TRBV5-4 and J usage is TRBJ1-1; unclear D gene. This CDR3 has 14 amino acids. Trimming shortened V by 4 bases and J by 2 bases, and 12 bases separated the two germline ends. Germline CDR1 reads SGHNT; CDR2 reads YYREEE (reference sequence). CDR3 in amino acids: CASSVSYANTEAFF. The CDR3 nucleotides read TGTGCCAGCAGCGTGAGTTATGCAAACACTGAAGCTTTCTTT.

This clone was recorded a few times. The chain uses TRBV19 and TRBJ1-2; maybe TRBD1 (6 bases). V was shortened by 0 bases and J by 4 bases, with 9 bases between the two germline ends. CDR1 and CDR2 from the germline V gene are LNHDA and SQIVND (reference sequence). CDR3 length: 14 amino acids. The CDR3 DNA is TGTGCCAGTAGTATAGAGGGGGCGCGCTATGGCTACACCTTC. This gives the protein CASSIEGARYGYTF.

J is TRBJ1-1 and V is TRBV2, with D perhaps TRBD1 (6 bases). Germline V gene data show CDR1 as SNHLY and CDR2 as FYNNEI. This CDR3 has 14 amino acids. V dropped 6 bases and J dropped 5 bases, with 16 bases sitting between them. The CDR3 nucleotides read TGTGCCAGCAGCCAACAGGGTTGGGGGACTGAAGCTTTCTTT. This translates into CASSQQGWGTEAFF.

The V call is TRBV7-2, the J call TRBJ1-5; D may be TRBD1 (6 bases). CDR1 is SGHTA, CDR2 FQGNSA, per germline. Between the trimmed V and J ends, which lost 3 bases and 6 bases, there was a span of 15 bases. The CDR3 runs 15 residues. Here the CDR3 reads CASSLGAGIVQPQHF. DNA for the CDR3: TGTGCCAGCAGCTTGGGGGCAGGGATAGTTCAGCCCCAGCATTTT.

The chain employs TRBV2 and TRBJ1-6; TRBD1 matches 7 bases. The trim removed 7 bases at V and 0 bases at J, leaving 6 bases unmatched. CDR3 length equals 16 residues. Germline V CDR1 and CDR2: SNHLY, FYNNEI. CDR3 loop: CASTGDSSSYNSPLHF. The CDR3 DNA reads TGTGCCAGCACGGGGGACAGTTCCTCCTATAATTCACCCCTCCACTTT.

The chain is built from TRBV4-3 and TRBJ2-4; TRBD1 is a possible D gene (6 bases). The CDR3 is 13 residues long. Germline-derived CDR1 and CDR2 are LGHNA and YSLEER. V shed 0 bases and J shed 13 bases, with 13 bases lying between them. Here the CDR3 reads CASSQEVNRDQYF. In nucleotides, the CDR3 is TGCGCCAGCAGCCAAGAGGTTAACAGGGACCAGTACTTC.

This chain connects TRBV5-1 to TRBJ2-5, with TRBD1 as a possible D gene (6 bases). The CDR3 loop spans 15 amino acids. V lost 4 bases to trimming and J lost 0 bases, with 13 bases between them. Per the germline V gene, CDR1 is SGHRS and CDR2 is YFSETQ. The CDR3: CASSHTGLYQETQYF. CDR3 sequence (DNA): TGCGCCAGCAGCCATACAGGGTTATACCAAGAGACCCAGTACTTC.

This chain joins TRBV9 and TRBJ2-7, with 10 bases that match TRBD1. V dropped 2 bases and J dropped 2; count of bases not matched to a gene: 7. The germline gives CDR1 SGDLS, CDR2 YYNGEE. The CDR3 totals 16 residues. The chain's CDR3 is CASSVNPGQGTYEQYF. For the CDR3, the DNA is TGTGCCAGCAGCGTGAACCCGGGACAGGGGACCTACGAGCAGTACTTC.

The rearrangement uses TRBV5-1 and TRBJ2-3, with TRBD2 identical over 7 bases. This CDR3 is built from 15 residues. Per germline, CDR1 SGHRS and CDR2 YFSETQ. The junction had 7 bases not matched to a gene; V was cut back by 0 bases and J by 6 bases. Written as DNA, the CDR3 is TGCGCCAGCAGCTTGGGTGAGCGGGGTGGGGATACGCAGTATTTT. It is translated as CASSLGERGGDTQYF.

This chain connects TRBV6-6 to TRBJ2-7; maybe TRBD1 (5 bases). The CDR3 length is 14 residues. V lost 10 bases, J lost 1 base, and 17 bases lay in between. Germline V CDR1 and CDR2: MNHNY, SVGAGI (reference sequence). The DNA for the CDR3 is TGTGCCACCAGGACAAAACCTGCTTCCTACGAGCAGTACTTC. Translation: CATRTKPASYEQYF.

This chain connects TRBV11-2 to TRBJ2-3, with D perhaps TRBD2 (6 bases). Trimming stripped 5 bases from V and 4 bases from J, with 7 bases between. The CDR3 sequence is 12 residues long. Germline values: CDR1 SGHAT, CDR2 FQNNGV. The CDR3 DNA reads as TGTGCCAGCAGCGCGGGACCAGATACGCAGTATTTT. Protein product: CASSAGPDTQYF.

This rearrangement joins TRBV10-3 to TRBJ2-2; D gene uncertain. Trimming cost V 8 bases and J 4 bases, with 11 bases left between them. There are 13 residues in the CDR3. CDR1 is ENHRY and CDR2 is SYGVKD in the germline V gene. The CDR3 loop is CAILDSGTGELFF. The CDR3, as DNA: TGTGCCATCTTAGACTCGGGCACCGGGGAGCTGTTTTTT.

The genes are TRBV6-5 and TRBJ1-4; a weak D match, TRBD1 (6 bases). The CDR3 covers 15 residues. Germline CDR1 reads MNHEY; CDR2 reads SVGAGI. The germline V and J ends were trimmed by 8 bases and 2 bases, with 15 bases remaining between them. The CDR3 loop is CASGPPGATNEKLFF. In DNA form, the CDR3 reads TGTGCCAGCGGTCCCCCAGGGGCGACTAATGAAAAACTGTTTTTT.

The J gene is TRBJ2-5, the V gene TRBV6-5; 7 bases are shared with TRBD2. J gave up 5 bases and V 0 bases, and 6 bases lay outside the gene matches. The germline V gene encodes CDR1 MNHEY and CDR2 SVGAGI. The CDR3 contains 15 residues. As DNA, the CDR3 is TGTGCCAGCAGTTACTCTCCGGCGGGGGTGGAGACCCAGTACTTC. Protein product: CASSYSPAGVETQYF.

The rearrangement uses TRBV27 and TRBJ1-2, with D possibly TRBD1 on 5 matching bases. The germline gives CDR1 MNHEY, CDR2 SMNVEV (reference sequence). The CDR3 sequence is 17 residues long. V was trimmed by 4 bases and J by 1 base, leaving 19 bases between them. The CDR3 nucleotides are TGTGCCAGCAGTTCCTCTCCACAGGCCAAATTTAACTATGGCTACACCTTC. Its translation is CASSSSPQAKFNYGYTF.

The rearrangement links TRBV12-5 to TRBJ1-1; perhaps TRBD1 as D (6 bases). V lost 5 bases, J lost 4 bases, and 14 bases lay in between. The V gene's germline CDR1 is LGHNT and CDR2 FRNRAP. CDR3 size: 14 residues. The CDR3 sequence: CASGPTGSSTEAFF. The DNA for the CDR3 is TGTGCTAGTGGTCCCACAGGGAGTAGCACTGAAGCTTTCTTT.

The CDR3: CASSADRLYNEQFF. The CDR3, as DNA: TGTGCCAGCAGTGCGGACAGACTATACAATGAGCAGTTCTTC. The rearrangement joins TRBV25-1 to TRBJ2-1; D might be TRBD1 (6 bases). V was clipped by 4 bases and J by 4 bases, with 11 bases between them. CDR1 is MGHDK and CDR2 is SYGVNS in the germline V gene. This CDR3 has 14 residues.

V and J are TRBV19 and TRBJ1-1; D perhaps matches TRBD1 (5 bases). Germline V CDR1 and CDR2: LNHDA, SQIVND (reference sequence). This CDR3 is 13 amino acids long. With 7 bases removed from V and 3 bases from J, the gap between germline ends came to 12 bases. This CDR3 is CASTKQVHTEAFF. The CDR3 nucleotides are TGTGCCAGTACCAAACAGGTTCACACTGAAGCTTTCTTT.

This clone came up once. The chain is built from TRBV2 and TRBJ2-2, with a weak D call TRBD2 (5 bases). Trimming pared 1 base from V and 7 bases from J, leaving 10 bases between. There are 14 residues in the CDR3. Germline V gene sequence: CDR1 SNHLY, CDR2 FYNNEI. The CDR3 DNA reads TGTGCCAGCAGTGAAGAACTAGTGGGCGGGGAGCTGTTTTTT. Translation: CASSEELVGGELFF.

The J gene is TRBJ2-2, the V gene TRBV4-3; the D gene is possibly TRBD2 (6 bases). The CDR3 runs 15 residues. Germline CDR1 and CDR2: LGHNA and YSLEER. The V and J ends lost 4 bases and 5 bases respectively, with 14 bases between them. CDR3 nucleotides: TGCGCCAGCAGCCGGTCGCTGACTAGTACCGGGGAGCTGTTTTTT. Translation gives CASSRSLTSTGELFF.

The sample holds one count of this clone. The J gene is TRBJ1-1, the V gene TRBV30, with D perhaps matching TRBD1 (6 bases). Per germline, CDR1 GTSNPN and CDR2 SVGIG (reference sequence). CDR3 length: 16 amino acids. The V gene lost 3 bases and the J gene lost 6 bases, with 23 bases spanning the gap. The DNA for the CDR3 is TGTGCCTGGAGATCCTCACTTAGGGGGTCGTCGGCTGAAGCTTTCTTT. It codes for CAWRSSLRGSSAEAFF.

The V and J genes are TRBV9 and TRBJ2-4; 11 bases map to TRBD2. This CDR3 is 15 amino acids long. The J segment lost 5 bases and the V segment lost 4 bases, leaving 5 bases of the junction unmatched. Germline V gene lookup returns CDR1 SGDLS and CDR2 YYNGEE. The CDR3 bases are TGTGCCAGCAGCATAGCGGGGGGGCCGGAAAACATTCAGTACTTC. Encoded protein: CASSIAGGPENIQYF.

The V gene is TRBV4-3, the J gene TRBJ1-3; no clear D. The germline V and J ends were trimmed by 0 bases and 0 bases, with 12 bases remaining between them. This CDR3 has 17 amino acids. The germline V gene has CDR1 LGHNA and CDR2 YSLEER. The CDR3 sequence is CASSQESRSPSGNTIYF. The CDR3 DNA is TGCGCCAGCAGCCAAGAAAGCAGGTCTCCCTCTGGAAACACCATATATTTT.